Each of the 11 T cell receptor beta chains below was sequenced from the same sample in a study of regulatory T cells in long-lasting Graves disease. With iRepertoire HTBI primers and Arm-PCR of CDR3 regions, TCR beta libraries were built. Via MiXCR, TCRdb re-called the multiplex PCR reads, giving one row per CDR3 protein. The sample lists 450,000 or so distinct CDR3 sequences; approximately 22% were seen once. This sample's time point: persistent/refractory GD, antithyroid drugs over 5 years with positive TRAb. PBMCs were the source of the RNA used for TCR sequencing. The sample consisted of peripheral blood mononuclear cells (PBMCs), taken when the disease was refractory, from a patient treated with antithyroid drugs. The receptors shown here come from a female donor with Graves disease.

This clonotype was detected a few times. The chain couples TRBV27 to TRBJ1-2; 7 bases map to TRBD1. The trim removed 6 bases at V and 4 bases at J, leaving 5 bases unmatched. The CDR3 covers 13 residues. CDR1 and CDR2 from the germline V gene are MNHEY and SMNVEV (reference sequence). The DNA of the CDR3 is TGTGCCAGCAGGATGGGACAGCTCTATGGCTACACCTTC. Protein product: CASRMGQLYGYTF.

This clonotype showed up just a few times. The rearrangement joins TRBV7-2 to TRBJ2-5; D is unclear. CDR3 length: 16 residues. The V end was cut by 2 bases, the J end by 4 bases, with 17 bases between. Germline V lookup: CDR1 SGHTA, CDR2 FQGNSA. Written as DNA, the CDR3 is TGTGCCAGCAGCTTAAAAACCCACACCGACTCAGAGACCCAGTACTTC. It is translated as CASSLKTHTDSETQYF.

This clonotype was detected many times. The V call is TRBV28, the J call TRBJ1-2, with unresolved D. This CDR3 spans 14 amino acids. Germline CDR1 MDHEN, CDR2 SYDVKM. Trimming cost V 6 bases and J 2 bases, with 13 bases left between them. CDR3 nucleotides: TGTGCCAGCAGCCCCCTTGGCCACAACTATGGCTACACCTTC. Its translation is CASSPLGHNYGYTF.

This clonotype turned up a few times. V gene TRBV29-1 combines with J gene TRBJ1-1; D remains unclear. The CDR3 spans 13 residues. CDR1 is SQVTM and CDR2 is ANQGSEA in the germline V gene. Trimming cost V 4 bases and J 2 bases, with 11 bases left between them. CDR3 protein: CSVGMRKNTEAFF. CDR3 sequence (DNA): TGCAGCGTTGGAATGAGGAAAAACACTGAAGCTTTCTTT.

J is TRBJ2-3 and V is TRBV6-5; D remains ambiguous. Trimming shortened V by 2 bases and J by 4 bases, and 10 bases separated the two germline ends. There are 14 residues in the CDR3. Germline CDR1 MNHEY, CDR2 SVGAGI. CDR3 nucleotides: TGTGCCAGCAGTTACCTCGGACGGCCAGATACGCAGTATTTT. Translation: CASSYLGRPDTQYF.

This clonotype showed up just a few times. This sequence joins TRBV9 and TRBJ2-2, with TRBD1 matching 8 bases. The CDR3 loop spans 15 amino acids. With 5 bases clipped from V and 5 bases from J, the junction kept 8 bases outside the gene matches. Germline V CDR1 and CDR2: SGDLS, YYNGEE. Here the CDR3 reads CASSPDRGFTGELFF. CDR3 in DNA: TGTGCCAGCAGTCCCGACAGGGGATTTACCGGGGAGCTGTTTTTT.

This chain uses TRBV28 with TRBJ2-6; 10 bases are a match to TRBD1. The germline CDR1 and CDR2 sequences are MDHEN and SYDVKM. The V segment lost 3 bases and the J segment 2 bases; nucleotides outside the gene matches: 7. CDR3 length: 18 residues. Here the CDR3 reads CASSFYGQGVTGANVLTF. CDR3 in DNA: TGTGCCAGCAGTTTTTATGGACAGGGGGTGACTGGGGCCAACGTCCTGACTTTC.

This clonotype was counted between two and nine times. V is TRBV19 and J is TRBJ1-1; no reliable D call. The germline CDR1 and CDR2 sequences are LNHDA and SQIVND (reference sequence). V dropped 9 bases and J dropped 2 bases, with 10 bases sitting between them. The CDR3 has 12 amino acids. This CDR3 is CASRRLNTEAFF. The DNA for the CDR3 is TGTGCCAGCCGACGGCTTAACACTGAAGCTTTCTTT. Drawing the rest from reference TRBV19 and TRBJ1-1, the complete variable domain is DGGITQSPKYLFRKEGQNVTLSCEQNLNHDAMYWYRQDPGQGLRLIYYSQIVNDFQKGDIAEGYSVSREKKESFPLTVTSAQKNPTAFYLCASRRLNTEAFFGQGTRLTVV.

At least ten counts were recorded for this clonotype. The chain recombines TRBV11-2 with TRBJ1-1; D unresolved. CDR3 length: 14 residues. V was cut by 3 bases and J by 0 bases, with 8 bases left in between. CDR1 SGHAT and CDR2 FQNNGV come from the germline V gene. The CDR3 sequence: CASSLLNLNTEAFF. The DNA for the CDR3 is TGTGCCAGCAGCTTGCTGAACTTGAACACTGAAGCTTTCTTT.

This clonotype was observed many times. This sequence joins TRBV28 and TRBJ2-7; TRBD2 agrees at 11 bases. J was trimmed by 6 bases and V by 3 bases; bases with no gene match: 7. The V gene's germline CDR1 is MDHEN and CDR2 SYDVKM. CDR3 size: 15 residues. CDR3 bases: TGTGCCAGCAGTTTCTCTAGCGGGAGGTTGGGCGAGCAGTACTTC. Residues: CASSFSSGRLGEQYF.

The CDR3 nucleotides read TGTGCCAGCTCACTGGGACAGACCACAGATACGCAGTATTTT. Its protein product is CASSLGQTTDTQYF. The rearrangement uses TRBV18 and TRBJ2-3; 7 bases map to TRBD1. The germline gives CDR1 KGHSH, CDR2 LQKENI. The trim removed 4 bases at V and 2 bases at J, leaving 3 bases unmatched. This CDR3 has 14 residues. The full variable domain, its missing parts supplied by reference TRBV18 and TRBJ2-3, is NAGVMQNPRHLVRRRGQEARLRCSPMKGHSHVYWYRQLPEEGLKFMVYLQKENIIDESGMPKERFSAEFPKEGPSILRIQQVVRGDSAAYFCASSLGQTTDTQYFGPGTRLTVL.